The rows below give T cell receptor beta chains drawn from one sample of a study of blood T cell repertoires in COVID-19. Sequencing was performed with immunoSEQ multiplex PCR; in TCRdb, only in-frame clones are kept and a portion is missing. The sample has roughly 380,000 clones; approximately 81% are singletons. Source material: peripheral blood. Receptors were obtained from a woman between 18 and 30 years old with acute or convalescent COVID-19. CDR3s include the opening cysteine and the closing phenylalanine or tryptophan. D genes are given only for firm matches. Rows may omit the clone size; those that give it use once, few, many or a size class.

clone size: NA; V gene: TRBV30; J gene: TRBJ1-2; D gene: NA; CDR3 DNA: TGTGCCTGGAAGTGGGGACTGATCTATGGCTACACCTTC; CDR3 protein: CAWKWGLIYGYTF
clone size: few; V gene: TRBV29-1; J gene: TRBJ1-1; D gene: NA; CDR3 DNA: TGCAGCGTTGAACTTTTATCGACTTTCCTAGAAGCTTTCTTT; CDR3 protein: CSVELLSTFLEAFF
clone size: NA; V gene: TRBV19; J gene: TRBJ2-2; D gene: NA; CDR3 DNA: TGTGCCACTTCCCGGAGAGGCTGGCCGTCCGGGGAGCTGTTTTTT; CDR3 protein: CATSRRGWPSGELFF
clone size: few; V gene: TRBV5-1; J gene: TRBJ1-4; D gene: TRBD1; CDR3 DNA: TGCGCCAGCAGCCGGGCGGGGACAGGGAATGAAAAACTGTTTTTT; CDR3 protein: CASSRAGTGNEKLFF
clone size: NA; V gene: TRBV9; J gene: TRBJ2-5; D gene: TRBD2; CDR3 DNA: TGTGCCAGCAGCGTACGTATGCGGGAGAATGTGGAGACCCAGTACTTC; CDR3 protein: CASSVRMRENVETQYF
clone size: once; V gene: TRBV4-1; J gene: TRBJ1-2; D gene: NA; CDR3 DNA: TGCGCCAGCAGCCAAGGACCGACAGACCCTCGAAGCTACACCTTC; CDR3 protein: CASSQGPTDPRSYTF
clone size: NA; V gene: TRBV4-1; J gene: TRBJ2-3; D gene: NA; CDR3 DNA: TGCGCCAGCAGCCAACCGGGCACAGATACGCAGTATTTT; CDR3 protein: CASSQPGTDTQYF
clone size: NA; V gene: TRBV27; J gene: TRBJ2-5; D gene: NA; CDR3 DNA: TGTGCCAGCAGTTCAGCCAAATTACAGGGGGGGGAGACCCAGTACTTC; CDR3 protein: CASSSAKLQGGETQYF
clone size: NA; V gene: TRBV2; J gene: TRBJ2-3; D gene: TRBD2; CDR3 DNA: TGTGCCAGCAGTGAGTCTGGGACTAGCTATACGCAGTATTTT; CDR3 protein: CASSESGTSYTQYF
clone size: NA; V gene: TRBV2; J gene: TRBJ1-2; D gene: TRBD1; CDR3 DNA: TGTGCCAGCACCCTTCAGGGACAGAGCTATGGCTACACCTTC; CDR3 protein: CASTLQGQSYGYTF
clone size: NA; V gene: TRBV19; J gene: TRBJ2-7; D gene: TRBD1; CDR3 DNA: TGTGCCAGTATCCCGGGGACAGGGCCAGACGAGCAGTACTTC; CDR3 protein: CASIPGTGPDEQYF
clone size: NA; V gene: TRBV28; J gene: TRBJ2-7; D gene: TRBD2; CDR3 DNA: TGTGCCAGCAGCGGAAGCGGGAGTTTTAACTACGAGCAGTACTTC; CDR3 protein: CASSGSGSFNYEQYF
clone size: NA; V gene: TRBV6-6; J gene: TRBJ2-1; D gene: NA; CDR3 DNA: TGTGCCAGCAGCGGGAGTGTCGATGAGCAGTTCTTC; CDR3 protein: CASSGSVDEQFF
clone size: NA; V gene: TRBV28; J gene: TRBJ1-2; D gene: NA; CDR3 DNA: TGTGCCAGCAGTCCGCAGAACTATGGCTACACCTTC; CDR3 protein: CASSPQNYGYTF
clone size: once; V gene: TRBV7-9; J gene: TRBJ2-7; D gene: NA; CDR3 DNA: TGTGCCAGCAGCTTGGGGACTCCTGCCTACGAGCAGTACTTC; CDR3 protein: CASSLGTPAYEQYF
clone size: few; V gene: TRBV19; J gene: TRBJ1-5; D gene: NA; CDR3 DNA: TGTGCCAGTAGTATTGCAGGGGGCAATCAGCCCCAGCATTTT; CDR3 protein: CASSIAGGNQPQHF